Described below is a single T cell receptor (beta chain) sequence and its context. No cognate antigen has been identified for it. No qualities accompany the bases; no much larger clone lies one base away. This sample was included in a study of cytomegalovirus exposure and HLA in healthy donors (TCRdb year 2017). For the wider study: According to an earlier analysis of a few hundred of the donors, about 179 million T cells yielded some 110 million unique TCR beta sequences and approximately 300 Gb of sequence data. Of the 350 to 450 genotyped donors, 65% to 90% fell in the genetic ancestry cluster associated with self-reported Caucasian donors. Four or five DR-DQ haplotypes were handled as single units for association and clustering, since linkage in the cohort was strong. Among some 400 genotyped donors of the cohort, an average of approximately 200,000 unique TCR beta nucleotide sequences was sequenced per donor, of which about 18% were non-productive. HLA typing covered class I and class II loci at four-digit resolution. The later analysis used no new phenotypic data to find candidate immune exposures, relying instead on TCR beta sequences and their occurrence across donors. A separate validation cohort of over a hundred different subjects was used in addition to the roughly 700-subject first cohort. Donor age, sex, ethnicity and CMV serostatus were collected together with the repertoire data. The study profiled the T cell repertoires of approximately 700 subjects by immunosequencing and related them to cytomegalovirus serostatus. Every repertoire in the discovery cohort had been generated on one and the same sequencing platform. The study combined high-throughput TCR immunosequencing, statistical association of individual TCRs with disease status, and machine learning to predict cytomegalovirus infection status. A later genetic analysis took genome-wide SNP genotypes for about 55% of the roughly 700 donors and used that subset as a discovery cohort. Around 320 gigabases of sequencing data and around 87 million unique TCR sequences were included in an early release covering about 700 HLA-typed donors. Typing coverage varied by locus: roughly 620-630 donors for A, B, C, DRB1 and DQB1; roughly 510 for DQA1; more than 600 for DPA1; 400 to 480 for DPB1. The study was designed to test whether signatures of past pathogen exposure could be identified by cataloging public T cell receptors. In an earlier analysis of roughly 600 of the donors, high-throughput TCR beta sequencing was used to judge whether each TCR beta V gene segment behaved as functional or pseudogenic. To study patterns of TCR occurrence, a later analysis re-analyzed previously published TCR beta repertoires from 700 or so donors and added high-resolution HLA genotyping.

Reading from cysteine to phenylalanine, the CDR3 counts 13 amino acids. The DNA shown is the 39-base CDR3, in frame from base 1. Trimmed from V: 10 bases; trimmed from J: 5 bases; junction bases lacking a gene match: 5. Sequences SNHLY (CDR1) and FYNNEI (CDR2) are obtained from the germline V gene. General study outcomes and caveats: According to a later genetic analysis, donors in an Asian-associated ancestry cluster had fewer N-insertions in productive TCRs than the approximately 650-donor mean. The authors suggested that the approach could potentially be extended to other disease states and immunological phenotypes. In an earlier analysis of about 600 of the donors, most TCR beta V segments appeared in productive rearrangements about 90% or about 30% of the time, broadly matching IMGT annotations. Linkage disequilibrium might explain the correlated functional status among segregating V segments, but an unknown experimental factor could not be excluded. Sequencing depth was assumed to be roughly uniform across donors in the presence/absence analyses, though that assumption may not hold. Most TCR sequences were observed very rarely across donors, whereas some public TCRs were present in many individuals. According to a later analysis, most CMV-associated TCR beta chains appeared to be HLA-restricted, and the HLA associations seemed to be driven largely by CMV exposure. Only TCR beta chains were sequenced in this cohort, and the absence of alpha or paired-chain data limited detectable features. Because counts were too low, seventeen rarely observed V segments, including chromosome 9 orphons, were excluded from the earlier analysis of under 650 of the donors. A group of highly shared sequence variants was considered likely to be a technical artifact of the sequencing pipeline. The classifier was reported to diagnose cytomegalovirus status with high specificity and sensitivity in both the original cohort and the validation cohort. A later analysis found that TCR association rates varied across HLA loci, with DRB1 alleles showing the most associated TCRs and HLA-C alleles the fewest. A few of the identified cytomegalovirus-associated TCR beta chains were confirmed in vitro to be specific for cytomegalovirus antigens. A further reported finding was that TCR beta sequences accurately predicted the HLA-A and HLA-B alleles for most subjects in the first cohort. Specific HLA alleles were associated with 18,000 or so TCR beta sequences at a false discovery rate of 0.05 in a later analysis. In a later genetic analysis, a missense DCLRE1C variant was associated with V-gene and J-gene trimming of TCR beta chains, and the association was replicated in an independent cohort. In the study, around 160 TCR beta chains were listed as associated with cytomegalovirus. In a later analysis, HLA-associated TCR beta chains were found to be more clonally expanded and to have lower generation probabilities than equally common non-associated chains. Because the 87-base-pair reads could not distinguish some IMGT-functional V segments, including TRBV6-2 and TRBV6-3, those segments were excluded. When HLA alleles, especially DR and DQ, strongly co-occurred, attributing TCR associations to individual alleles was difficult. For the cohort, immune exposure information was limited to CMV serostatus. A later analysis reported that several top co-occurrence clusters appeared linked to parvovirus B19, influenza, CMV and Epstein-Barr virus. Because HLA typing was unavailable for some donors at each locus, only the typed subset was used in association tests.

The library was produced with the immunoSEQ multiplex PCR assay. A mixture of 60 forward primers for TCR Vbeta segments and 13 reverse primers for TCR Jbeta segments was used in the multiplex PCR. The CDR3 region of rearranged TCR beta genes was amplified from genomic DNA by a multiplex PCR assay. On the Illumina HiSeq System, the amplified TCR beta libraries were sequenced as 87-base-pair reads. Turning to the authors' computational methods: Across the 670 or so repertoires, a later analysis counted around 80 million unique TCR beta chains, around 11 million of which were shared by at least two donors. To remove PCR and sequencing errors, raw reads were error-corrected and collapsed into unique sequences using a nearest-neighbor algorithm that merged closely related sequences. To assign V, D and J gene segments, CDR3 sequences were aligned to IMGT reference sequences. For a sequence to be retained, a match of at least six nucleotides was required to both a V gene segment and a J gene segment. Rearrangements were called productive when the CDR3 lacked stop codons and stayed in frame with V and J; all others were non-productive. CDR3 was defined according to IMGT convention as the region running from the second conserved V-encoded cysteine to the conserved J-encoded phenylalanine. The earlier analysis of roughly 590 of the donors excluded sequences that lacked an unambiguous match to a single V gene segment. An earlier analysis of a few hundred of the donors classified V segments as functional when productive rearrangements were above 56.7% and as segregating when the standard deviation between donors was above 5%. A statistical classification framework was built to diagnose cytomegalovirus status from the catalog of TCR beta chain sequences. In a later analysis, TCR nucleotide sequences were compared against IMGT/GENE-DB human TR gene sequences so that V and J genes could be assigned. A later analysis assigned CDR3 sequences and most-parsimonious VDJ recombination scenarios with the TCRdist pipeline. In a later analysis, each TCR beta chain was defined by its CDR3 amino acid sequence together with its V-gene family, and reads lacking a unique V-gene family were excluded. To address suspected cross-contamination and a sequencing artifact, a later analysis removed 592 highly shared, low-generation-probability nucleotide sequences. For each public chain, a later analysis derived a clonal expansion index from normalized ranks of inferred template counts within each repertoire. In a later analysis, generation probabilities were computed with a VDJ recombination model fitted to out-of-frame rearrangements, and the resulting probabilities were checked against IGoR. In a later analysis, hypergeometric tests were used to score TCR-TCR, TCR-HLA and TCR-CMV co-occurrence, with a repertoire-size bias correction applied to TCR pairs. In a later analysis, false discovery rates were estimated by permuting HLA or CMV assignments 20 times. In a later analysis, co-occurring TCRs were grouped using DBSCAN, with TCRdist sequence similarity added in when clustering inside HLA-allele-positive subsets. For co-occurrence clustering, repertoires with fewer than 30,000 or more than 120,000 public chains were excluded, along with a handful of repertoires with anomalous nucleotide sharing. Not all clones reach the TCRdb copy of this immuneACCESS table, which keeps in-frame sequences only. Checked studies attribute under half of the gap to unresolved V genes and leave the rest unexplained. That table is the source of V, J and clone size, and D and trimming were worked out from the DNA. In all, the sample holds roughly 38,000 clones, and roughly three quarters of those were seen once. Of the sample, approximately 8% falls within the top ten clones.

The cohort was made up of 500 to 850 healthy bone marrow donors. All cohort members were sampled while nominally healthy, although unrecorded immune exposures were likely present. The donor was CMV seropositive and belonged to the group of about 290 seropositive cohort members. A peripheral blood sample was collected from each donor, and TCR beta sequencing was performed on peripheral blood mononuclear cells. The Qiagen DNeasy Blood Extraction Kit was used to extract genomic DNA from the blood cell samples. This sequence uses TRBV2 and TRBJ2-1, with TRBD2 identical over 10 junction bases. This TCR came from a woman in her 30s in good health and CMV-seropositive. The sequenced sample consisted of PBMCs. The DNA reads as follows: TGTGCCATGGGACTAGCGCTACACAATGAGCAGTTCTTC. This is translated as CAMGLALHNEQFF.